The rows below give T cell receptor beta chains drawn from one sample of a study of blood T cell repertoires in COVID-19. Libraries were prepared by immunoSEQ multiplex PCR; TCRdb keeps only in-frame clonotypes and omits some of them. The sample has over 200,000 clones, roughly 87% seen once. The sequenced sample consisted of peripheral blood. These receptor sequences come from a man aged 35-49 years with active or convalescent COVID-19. CDR3s include the opening cysteine and the closing phenylalanine or tryptophan. The D gene is left open where the match is weak. A clone size is listed for some rows: how often the clone was seen (once, few, many), or a class if it is expanded.

abundance: -; j_gene: TRBJ2-3; v_gene: TRBV29-1; d_gene: TRBD1; CDR3nt: TGCAGCGTGGACTGGGACAGTACAGATACGCAGTATTTT; CDR3aa: CSVDWDSTDTQYF
abundance: -; j_gene: TRBJ2-7; v_gene: TRBV5-4; d_gene: -; CDR3nt: TGTGCCAGCAGCTGGGGCCTTACCCTAGAGGAGCAGTACTTC; CDR3aa: CASSWGLTLEEQYF
abundance: -; j_gene: TRBJ2-7; v_gene: TRBV6-5; d_gene: -; CDR3nt: TGTGCCAGCAGCCTGAAGGAGTTTGGAGAGCAGTACTTC; CDR3aa: CASSLKEFGEQYF
abundance: once; j_gene: TRBJ2-1; v_gene: TRBV19; d_gene: TRBD2; CDR3nt: TGTGCCAGTAGTATAGTCGGGGGGGCGGGTGAGCAGTTCTTC; CDR3aa: CASSIVGGAGEQFF
abundance: -; j_gene: TRBJ1-3; v_gene: TRBV4-1; d_gene: TRBD1; CDR3nt: TGCGCCAGCAGCCACACGGACAGGGTCCTGGACACCATATATTTT; CDR3aa: CASSHTDRVLDTIYF
abundance: -; j_gene: TRBJ1-2; v_gene: TRBV4-1; d_gene: -; CDR3nt: TGCGCCAGCAGCCCCCAGGCCGGTAACTATGGCTACACCTTC; CDR3aa: CASSPQAGNYGYTF
abundance: -; j_gene: TRBJ2-5; v_gene: TRBV5-1; d_gene: TRBD2; CDR3nt: TGCGCCAGCAGCTCCGGACTAGCGGGAGGCGAAGAGACCCAGTACTTC; CDR3aa: CASSSGLAGGEETQYF
abundance: -; j_gene: TRBJ1-2; v_gene: TRBV29-1; d_gene: -; CDR3nt: TGCAGCGTTGTATCAGATTGGGGGCGCGGTGAGGGCTACACCTTC; CDR3aa: CSVVSDWGRGEGYTF
abundance: -; j_gene: TRBJ2-7; v_gene: TRBV5-4; d_gene: TRBD2; CDR3nt: TGTGCCAGCAGCTTAAGTTGGGGGAGGGCCGGCGAGCAGTACTTC; CDR3aa: CASSLSWGRAGEQYF
abundance: -; j_gene: TRBJ2-7; v_gene: TRBV27; d_gene: -; CDR3nt: TGTGCCAGCTCGTTCAGCGTAGGCTCCTACGAGCAGTACTTC; CDR3aa: CASSFSVGSYEQYF
abundance: -; j_gene: TRBJ2-3; v_gene: TRBV3-1/TRBV3-2; d_gene: -; CDR3nt: TGTGCCAGCAGCCAAGGTTTCCTTGGCCCCTCTGGAGATACGCAGTATTTT; CDR3aa: CASSQGFLGPSGDTQYF
abundance: -; j_gene: TRBJ1-1; v_gene: TRBV7-9; d_gene: -; CDR3nt: TGTGCCAGCAGTGCCGACAGGAACACTGAAGCTTTCTTT; CDR3aa: CASSADRNTEAFF
abundance: -; j_gene: TRBJ1-4; v_gene: TRBV19; d_gene: -; CDR3nt: TGTGCCAGTAGTGAGAATGGTGGAACTAATGAAAAACTGTTTTTT; CDR3aa: CASSENGGTNEKLFF
abundance: -; j_gene: TRBJ2-3; v_gene: TRBV9; d_gene: TRBD2; CDR3nt: TGTGCCAGCAGCTCCGGGACTAGTCGGACAGATACGCAGTATTTT; CDR3aa: CASSSGTSRTDTQYF
abundance: once; j_gene: TRBJ2-3; v_gene: TRBV6-6; d_gene: -; CDR3nt: TGTGCCAGCAGTTACTCAGAGGATACGCAGTATTTT; CDR3aa: CASSYSEDTQYF
abundance: -; j_gene: TRBJ2-7; v_gene: TRBV21-1; d_gene: -; CDR3nt: TGTGCCAGCAGCAAAGAAGGGAAACTAGCTTCGCTAAACTACGAGCAGTACTTC; CDR3aa: CASSKEGKLASLNYEQYF
abundance: -; j_gene: TRBJ2-3; v_gene: TRBV28; d_gene: TRBD2; CDR3nt: TGTGCCAGCAGTGAAGCTAGCGGGCTCACAGATACGCAGTATTTT; CDR3aa: CASSEASGLTDTQYF
abundance: -; j_gene: TRBJ1-6; v_gene: TRBV15; d_gene: -; CDR3nt: TGTGCCACCAGCAGAGATCGGGGAGGCGGTTCACCCCTCCACTTT; CDR3aa: CATSRDRGGGSPLHF
abundance: -; j_gene: TRBJ1-2; v_gene: TRBV19; d_gene: -; CDR3nt: TGTGCCAGTAGTTCCCTTCAGGGCTTTTATGGCTACACCTTC; CDR3aa: CASSSLQGFYGYTF
abundance: -; j_gene: TRBJ1-6; v_gene: TRBV5-1; d_gene: -; CDR3nt: TGCGCCAGCAGCCCTTGGGCGGGGGTTGCCCTGGATTCACCCCTCCACTTT; CDR3aa: CASSPWAGVALDSPLHF
abundance: -; j_gene: TRBJ1-2; v_gene: TRBV28; d_gene: TRBD1; CDR3nt: TGTGCCAGCAGTTCAGCCGGGACAGGGGGGGGCTACACCTTC; CDR3aa: CASSSAGTGGGYTF
abundance: -; j_gene: TRBJ1-5; v_gene: TRBV30; d_gene: -; CDR3nt: TGTGCCTGGAGTGTATCTGCGGGGGGCTGGGGTCAGCCCCAGCATTTT; CDR3aa: CAWSVSAGGWGQPQHF
abundance: -; j_gene: TRBJ1-1; v_gene: TRBV5-4; d_gene: TRBD1; CDR3nt: TGTGCCAGCAGCGCGGGACAGGGGGACACTGAAGCTTTCTTT; CDR3aa: CASSAGQGDTEAFF
abundance: -; j_gene: TRBJ2-6; v_gene: TRBV27; d_gene: -; CDR3nt: TGTGCCAGCAGTCCAAGACAACGACCATCTGGGGCCAACGTCCTGACTTTC; CDR3aa: CASSPRQRPSGANVLTF
abundance: -; j_gene: TRBJ1-5; v_gene: TRBV6-5; d_gene: -; CDR3nt: TGTGCCAGCACTATAACAGGAAACAATCAGCCCCAGCATTTT; CDR3aa: CASTITGNNQPQHF
abundance: -; j_gene: TRBJ1-3; v_gene: TRBV6-1; d_gene: -; CDR3nt: TGTGCCAGCAGTGAGGGCAGGGGAGGAAACACCATATATTTT; CDR3aa: CASSEGRGGNTIYF
abundance: once; j_gene: TRBJ1-2; v_gene: TRBV28; d_gene: -; CDR3nt: TGTGCCAGCTCAACCCCTGCGGGACGGTCGAGTGGCTACACCTTC; CDR3aa: CASSTPAGRSSGYTF
abundance: once; j_gene: TRBJ1-1; v_gene: TRBV28; d_gene: -; CDR3nt: TGTGCCAGCAGTTTATGGATGGGGGCCCGGACTGAAGCTTTCTTT; CDR3aa: CASSLWMGARTEAFF
abundance: -; j_gene: TRBJ1-2; v_gene: TRBV30; d_gene: -; CDR3nt: TGTGCCTGGAGTTCATGGGGCGGTGGCTACACCTTC; CDR3aa: CAWSSWGGGYTF
abundance: -; j_gene: TRBJ1-5; v_gene: TRBV19; d_gene: -; CDR3nt: TGTGCCAGTAGTACACCCGGATGGGACTATAGCAATCAGCCCCAGCATTTT; CDR3aa: CASSTPGWDYSNQPQHF
abundance: -; j_gene: TRBJ1-1; v_gene: TRBV27; d_gene: -; CDR3nt: TGTGCCAGCAGTTTTTGGGGGCGCAGAACTGAAGCTTTCTTT; CDR3aa: CASSFWGRRTEAFF
abundance: -; j_gene: TRBJ2-7; v_gene: TRBV5-1; d_gene: TRBD2; CDR3nt: TGCGCCAGCAGCTTGGCCGGAGCGGGGAACCTCTACGAGCAGTACTTC; CDR3aa: CASSLAGAGNLYEQYF
abundance: -; j_gene: TRBJ2-5; v_gene: TRBV6-6; d_gene: TRBD1; CDR3nt: TGTGCCAGCAGTCCTTGGGACAGGGTAGGAGAGACCCAGTACTTC; CDR3aa: CASSPWDRVGETQYF
abundance: -; j_gene: TRBJ2-7; v_gene: TRBV4-1; d_gene: -; CDR3nt: TGCGCCAGCAGCCAAGCTTTCGGCGAGCAGTACTTC; CDR3aa: CASSQAFGEQYF
abundance: -; j_gene: TRBJ1-3; v_gene: TRBV9; d_gene: TRBD1; CDR3nt: TGTGCCAGCAGCGTAGAGGCAGGGGGCGGAAACACCATATATTTT; CDR3aa: CASSVEAGGGNTIYF
abundance: -; j_gene: TRBJ2-4; v_gene: TRBV5-5; d_gene: TRBD2; CDR3nt: TGTGCCAGCAGCAGGGCTAGCGGTTTAGCCAAAAACATTCAGTACTTC; CDR3aa: CASSRASGLAKNIQYF
abundance: few; j_gene: TRBJ1-2; v_gene: TRBV28; d_gene: -; CDR3nt: TGTGCCAGCAGCCAATCCCTGACAGCTAACTATGGCTACACCTTC; CDR3aa: CASSQSLTANYGYTF
abundance: -; j_gene: TRBJ1-5; v_gene: TRBV6-5; d_gene: -; CDR3nt: TGTGCCAGCATTTTGACAGGTGTTGAGCCCCAGCATTTT; CDR3aa: CASILTGVEPQHF
abundance: -; j_gene: TRBJ1-1; v_gene: TRBV5-1; d_gene: TRBD1; CDR3nt: TGCGCCAGCCAAAATCTACCGGGACAGGGGTCTGAAGCTTTCTTT; CDR3aa: CASQNLPGQGSEAFF
abundance: -; j_gene: TRBJ1-1; v_gene: TRBV10-1; d_gene: -; CDR3nt: TGCGCCAGCAGTGAACAACAGGGTACTGAAGCTTTCTTT; CDR3aa: CASSEQQGTEAFF
abundance: -; j_gene: TRBJ2-5; v_gene: TRBV2; d_gene: -; CDR3nt: TGTGCCAGCGGGCGGGAAGAGACCCAGTACTTC; CDR3aa: CASGREETQYF
abundance: -; j_gene: TRBJ2-3; v_gene: TRBV5-1; d_gene: -; CDR3nt: TGCGCCAGCAGCTTGGAACCCCGAGGGAGCACAGATACGCAGTATTTT; CDR3aa: CASSLEPRGSTDTQYF
abundance: -; j_gene: TRBJ1-1; v_gene: TRBV12-3/TRBV12-4; d_gene: -; CDR3nt: TGTGCCAGCAGTTTTCCCAGTAACACTGAAGCTTTCTTT; CDR3aa: CASSFPSNTEAFF
abundance: few; j_gene: TRBJ1-1; v_gene: TRBV5-1; d_gene: -; CDR3nt: TGCGCCAGCAGCCTAGGGGACACTGAAGCTTTCTTT; CDR3aa: CASSLGDTEAFF
abundance: -; j_gene: TRBJ2-7; v_gene: TRBV18; d_gene: TRBD1; CDR3nt: TGTGCCAGCTCACCAGTGACAGGGGATTGGGACGAGCAGTACTTC; CDR3aa: CASSPVTGDWDEQYF
abundance: -; j_gene: TRBJ2-7; v_gene: TRBV5-1; d_gene: -; CDR3nt: TGCGCCAGCAGCTTGTTTGGAGGGTTGGAGCAGTACTTC; CDR3aa: CASSLFGGLEQYF
abundance: -; j_gene: TRBJ2-7; v_gene: TRBV7-9; d_gene: TRBD1; CDR3nt: TGTGCCAGCAGCCCCCGGACAGGGAACTCCTACGAGCAGTACTTC; CDR3aa: CASSPRTGNSYEQYF
abundance: -; j_gene: TRBJ1-2; v_gene: TRBV9; d_gene: TRBD1; CDR3nt: TGTGCCAGCAGCGGACAGGGGTCCGTTAGCTATGGCTACACCTTC; CDR3aa: CASSGQGSVSYGYTF
abundance: -; j_gene: TRBJ1-2; v_gene: TRBV6-1; d_gene: -; CDR3nt: TGTGCCAGCAGTGAAACGGGGAACTATGGCTACACCTTC; CDR3aa: CASSETGNYGYTF
abundance: -; j_gene: TRBJ1-2; v_gene: TRBV5-1; d_gene: TRBD1; CDR3nt: TGCGCCAGCAGCTCGACAGACAGGGGCCGTTATGGCTACACCTTC; CDR3aa: CASSSTDRGRYGYTF
abundance: -; j_gene: TRBJ2-7; v_gene: TRBV6-5; d_gene: TRBD2; CDR3nt: TGTGCCAGCAGCCTCGGACTAGCCTACGAGCAGTACTTC; CDR3aa: CASSLGLAYEQYF
abundance: once; j_gene: TRBJ1-5; v_gene: TRBV7-9; d_gene: TRBD1; CDR3nt: TGTGCCAGCAGCCGCCCCGGGACAGGGGGCTGTCAGCCCCAGCATTTT; CDR3aa: CASSRPGTGGCQPQHF
abundance: -; j_gene: TRBJ1-5; v_gene: TRBV28; d_gene: TRBD1; CDR3nt: TGTGCCAGCAGTCCCCGGGACAGGGAAACCCAGCCCCAGCATTTT; CDR3aa: CASSPRDRETQPQHF